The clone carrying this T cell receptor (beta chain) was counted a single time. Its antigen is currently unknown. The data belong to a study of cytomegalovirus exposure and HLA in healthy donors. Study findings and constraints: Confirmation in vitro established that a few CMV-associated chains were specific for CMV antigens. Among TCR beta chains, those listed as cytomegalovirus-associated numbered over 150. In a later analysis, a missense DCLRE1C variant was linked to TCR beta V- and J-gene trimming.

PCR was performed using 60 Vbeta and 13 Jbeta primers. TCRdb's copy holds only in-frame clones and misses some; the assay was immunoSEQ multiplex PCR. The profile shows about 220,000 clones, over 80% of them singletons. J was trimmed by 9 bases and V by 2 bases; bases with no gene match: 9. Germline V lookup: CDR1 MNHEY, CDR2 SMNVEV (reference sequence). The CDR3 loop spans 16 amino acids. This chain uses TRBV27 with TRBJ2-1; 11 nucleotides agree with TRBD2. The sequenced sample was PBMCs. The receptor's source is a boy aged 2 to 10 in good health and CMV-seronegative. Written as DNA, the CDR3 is TGTGCCAGCAGTTTAAGACTAGCGGGATGGGCGGGTGAGCAGTTCTTC. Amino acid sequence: CASSLRLAGWAGEQFF.